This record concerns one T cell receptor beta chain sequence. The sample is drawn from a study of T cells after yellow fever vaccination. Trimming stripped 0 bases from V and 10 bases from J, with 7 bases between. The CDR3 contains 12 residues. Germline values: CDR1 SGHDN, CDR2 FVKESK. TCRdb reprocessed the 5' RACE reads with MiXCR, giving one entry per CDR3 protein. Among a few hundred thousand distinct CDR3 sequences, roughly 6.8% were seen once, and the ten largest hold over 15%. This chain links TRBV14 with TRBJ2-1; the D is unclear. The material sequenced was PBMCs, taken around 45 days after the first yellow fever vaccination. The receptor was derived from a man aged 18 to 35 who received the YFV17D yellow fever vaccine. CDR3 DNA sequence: TGTGCCAGCAGCCAAGATTTCGGGGAGCAGTTCTTC. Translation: CASSQDFGEQFF. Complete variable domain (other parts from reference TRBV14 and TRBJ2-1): EAGVTQFPSHSVIEKGQTVTLRCDPISGHDNLYWYRRVMGKEIKFLLHFVKESKQDESGMPNNRFLAERTGGTYSTLKVQPAELEDSGVYFCASSQDFGEQFFGPGTRLTVL.